This TCR beta chain stems from a study of shared clonotypes between healthy human individuals. Study-wide points: Relative to memory subsets, naive subsets generally showed larger estimated richness.

V lost 0 bases and J lost 2, with 8 bases in between. The length of the CDR3 is 13 residues. Germline V gene lookup returns CDR1 SQVTM and CDR2 ANQGSEA. Repertoires were generated with immunoSEQ multiplex PCR, while TCRdb's copy carries only in-frame clones and drops some. The table shows around 120,000 clones, with roughly 70% occurring only once. At least ten counts were recorded for this clone. Antigen specificity is unknown. This sample includes further DNA sequences coding for the same CDR3. Material: memory CD8+ T cells sorted from blood. Documented subset: CD45RO+ cells pooled with CCR7-negative TemRA cells. The chain recombines TRBV29-1 with TRBJ2-7, with D uncertain. This clonotype originated in a woman aged 25-40 years in good health. The CDR3 loop reads CSVEDAEAYEQYF. In nucleotides, the CDR3 is TGCAGCGTTGAAGACGCCGAGGCCTACGAGCAGTACTTC.